The T cell receptor (beta chain) under discussion was sequenced for a study of CD8+ T cells in alopecia areata (dated by TCRdb to the late 2010s). About the study as a whole: The treated patients took part in an open-label pilot trial in which moderate-to-severe alopecia areata was treated with oral tofacitinib at 5 to 10 mg twice daily. Patients received tofacitinib for 6 to 18 months and were then followed off drug for 6 months to check for delayed response and recurrence. High-throughput TCRbeta sequencing was used to examine T cell clonal expansion in alopecia areata in both the C3H/HeJ mouse model and human patients. Human TCRbeta sequencing covered scalp tissue and sorted CD4+ and CD8+ peripheral blood T cells from patchy and totalis/universalis alopecia areata patients and healthy controls. Biopsies were taken from tofacitinib-treated patients at baseline and at 4 and 24 weeks of treatment, and a later scalp biopsy was taken in several of the tofacitinib-treated patients. Clonality in the scalp was compared among normal scalp (n=4), patchy alopecia areata scalp (n=8), and alopecia totalis/universalis scalp (n=8). RNA was extracted with the PAXgene miRNA kit for fixed scalp, the miRNeasy kit for PBMCs, and the RNeasy kit for mouse skin. TCRbeta CDR3 regions were amplified by immunoSEQ multiplex PCR with 35 Vbeta forward and 13 Jbeta reverse primers.

On this clone: This clone's antigen is unknown. Qualities for individual bases were not recorded, and no much larger clone is one base off.

Library prep was done by the immunoSEQ multiplex PCR assay. For TCR sequencing, RNA was extracted from every sample and reverse transcribed into cDNA to serve as template. First-strand cDNA was synthesized with SuperScript III using a 2:1 mix of oligo-dT and random hexamers. Amplification bias was assessed with a synthetic immune receptor repertoire, and residual bias was removed computationally. Processing in the source paper ran as follows. Raw reads were preprocessed to remove errors, and CDR3 was defined according to IMGT conventions as the region from the conserved cysteine to phenylalanine. To get clonality, Shannon entropy was normalized by log2 of the number of productive unique TCRs and the result was subtracted from 1. Whether scalp clones were CD4 or CD8 was inferred by matching scalp TCRbeta sequences against CD4 and CD8 repertoires sorted from blood. In its TCRdb copy, this immuneACCESS table keeps in-frame sequences only and misses some clones. Where compared with another copy, unresolved V genes explain less than half of these, and the others have no known cause. That table gives V, J and clone size, and the DNA gave D and trimming. Present in this sample are some 130,000 clones, roughly three fifths of which were seen just once. The ten biggest clones cover 4.5% to 5.5% of the sample.

What this sample's time point label stands for: baseline before oral tofacitinib. Lesional scalp punch biopsies and peripheral blood were obtained from alopecia areata patients. PBMCs were separated by density centrifugation and stained for CD3, CD4 and CD8, after which CD4+ and CD8+ T cells were sorted on a FACSAria. What the authors observed across the whole study: Lesional scalp, especially in alopecia totalis/universalis, showed higher clonality and more expanded CD8+ clones than normal scalp, suggesting antigenic drive. Resident alphabeta T cells in normal human skin are also sequenced, complicating scalp TCR repertoire analysis, unlike mouse skin dominated by gammadelta T cells. TCR sequences shared between patients were less clear than in mice, possibly partly because of HLA diversity in the patient population.

The CDR3 has 15 amino acids, counting the end cysteine and phenylalanine. The entry retains the CDR3 DNA only, 45 bases that are in frame from base 1. The germline V gene sets CDR1 to MDHEN and CDR2 to SYDVKM. V trim: 6 bases; J trim: 8 bases; unmatched bases: 7. Source: CD4+ T cells sorted from blood, taken at week 0. The chain was built from TRBV28 and TRBJ2-1, with 13 bases in between that match TRBD2. The sequence was collected from a human donor with alopecia areata. The CDR3 has the sequence CASRGGLAGVDEQFF. The DNA sequence is given as TGTGCCAGCAGAGGAGGACTAGCGGGAGTCGATGAGCAGTTCTTC.